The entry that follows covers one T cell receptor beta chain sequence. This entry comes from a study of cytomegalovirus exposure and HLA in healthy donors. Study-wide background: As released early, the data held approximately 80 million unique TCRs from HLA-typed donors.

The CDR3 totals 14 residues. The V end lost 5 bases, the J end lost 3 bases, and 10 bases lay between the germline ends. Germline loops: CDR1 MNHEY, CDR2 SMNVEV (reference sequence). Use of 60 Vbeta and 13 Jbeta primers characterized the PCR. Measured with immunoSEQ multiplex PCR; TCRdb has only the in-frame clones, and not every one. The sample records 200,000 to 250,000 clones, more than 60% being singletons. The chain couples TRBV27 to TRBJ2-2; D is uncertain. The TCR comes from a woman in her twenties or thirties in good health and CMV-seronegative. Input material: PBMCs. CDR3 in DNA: TGTGCCAGCAGTCCCGGTCTTTACACCGGGGAGCTGTTTTTT. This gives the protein CASSPGLYTGELFF.